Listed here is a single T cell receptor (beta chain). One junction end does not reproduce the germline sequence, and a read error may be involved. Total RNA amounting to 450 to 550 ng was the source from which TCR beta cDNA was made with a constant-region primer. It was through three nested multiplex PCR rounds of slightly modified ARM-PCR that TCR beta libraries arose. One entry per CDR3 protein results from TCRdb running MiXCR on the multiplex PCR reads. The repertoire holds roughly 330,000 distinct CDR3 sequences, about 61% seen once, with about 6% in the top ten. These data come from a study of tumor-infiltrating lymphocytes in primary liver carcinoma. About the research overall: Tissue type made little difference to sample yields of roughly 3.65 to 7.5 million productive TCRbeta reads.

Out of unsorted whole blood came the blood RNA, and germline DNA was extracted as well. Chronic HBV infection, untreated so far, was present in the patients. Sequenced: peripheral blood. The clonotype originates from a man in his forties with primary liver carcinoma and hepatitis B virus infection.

The CDR3 spells CATSESWDRGDEQFF. CDR3 DNA sequence: TGTGCCACCAGTGAGAGTTGGGACAGGGGGGATGAGCAGTTCTTC. The chain joins TRBV10-3 to TRBJ2-1, with 11 positions matching TRBD1. Per germline, CDR1 ENHRY and CDR2 SYGVKD. The CDR3 is made up of 15 amino acids.